A single sample gave rise to the 28 T cell receptor beta chains below, sequenced in a study of blood T cell repertoires in COVID-19. Method: immunoSEQ multiplex PCR; TCRdb's copy keeps in-frame clones and lacks some. Of just over 300,000 clones in the sample, roughly nine tenths were seen once. The sequenced sample was peripheral blood. These TCRs come from a woman in her twenties or thirties with COVID-19, enrolled during active disease.

The rearrangement uses TRBV6-5 and TRBJ1-1; 10 positions agree with TRBD1. With 8 bases clipped from V and 7 bases from J, the junction kept 10 bases outside the gene matches. This CDR3 contains 14 residues. In germline, CDR1 is MNHEY, CDR2 SVGAGI. CDR3 sequence reads: CASGGTGAVFEAFF. In DNA, the CDR3 is TGTGCCAGCGGAGGGACAGGGGCCGTTTTTGAAGCTTTCTTT.

In regard to this clone: This specimen includes other DNA sequences encoding the same CDR3. This chain links TRBV7-8 with TRBJ2-7; TRBD1 agrees at 7 bases. Trimming at V came to 1 base and at J to 3 bases, leaving 0 bases not matched to a gene. Germline assignment: CDR1 SGHVS and CDR2 FQNEAQ. CDR3 length: 13 amino acids. For the CDR3, the DNA is TGTGCCAGCAGCTTAGACAGGGGCTACGAGCAGTACGTC. It specifies CASSLDRGYEQYV.

Concerning this clone: The sample contains more than one DNA sequence encoding this CDR3. The chain has TRBV9 and TRBJ2-2; 7 bases line up with TRBD1. The CDR3 extends over 14 amino acids. Per germline, CDR1 SGDLS and CDR2 YYNGEE. The V and J ends lost 2 bases and 6 bases, in that order; junction bases with no gene match: 4. CDR3 nucleotides: TGTGCCAGCAGCGTCTTACAGGGGTCCGGGGAGCTGTTTTTT. Translation gives CASSVLQGSGELFF.

This clone has only one observation. The chain recombines TRBV30 with TRBJ2-2; 10 bases map to TRBD1. V lost 4 bases and J lost 1; bases outside the gene matches: 3. There are 15 residues in the CDR3. Germline V lookup: CDR1 GTSNPN, CDR2 SVGIG (reference sequence). This CDR3 reads CAWTGQGLNTGELFF. CDR3 sequence (DNA): TGTGCCTGGACGGGACAGGGGCTGAACACCGGGGAGCTGTTTTTT.

The chain recombines TRBV27 with TRBJ1-2; tentative D call: TRBD1 (5 bases). The CDR3 runs 14 residues. Germline V gene lookup returns CDR1 MNHEY and CDR2 SMNVEV (reference sequence). Trimming removed 3 bases at V and 1 base at J, with 9 bases between. The CDR3: CASSFLGVNYGYTF. The CDR3 coding sequence is TGTGCCAGCAGTTTCCTAGGGGTTAACTATGGCTACACCTTC.

The chain couples TRBV2 to TRBJ1-5; D is unclear. CDR1 and CDR2 from the germline V gene are SNHLY and FYNNEI. Trimming took 4 bases from V and 7 from J, leaving 14 bases between them. The CDR3 runs 14 residues. The CDR3 sequence is CASSVEQSQQPQHF. The CDR3 DNA sequence: TGTGCCAGCAGTGTGGAACAGAGCCAGCAGCCCCAGCATTTT.

V gene TRBV28 combines with J gene TRBJ2-5, with D perhaps matching TRBD2 (5 bases). The CDR3 spans 15 residues. CDR1 is MDHEN and CDR2 is SYDVKM in the germline V gene. V lost 4 bases, J lost 1 base, and 13 bases lay in between. CDR3 DNA: TGTGCCAGCAGTTCGCCAGGAGGCGGCCAAGAGACCCAGTACTTC. It specifies CASSSPGGGQETQYF. Full variable domain (rest looked up from reference TRBV28 and TRBJ2-5): DVKVTQSSRYLVKRTGEKVFLECVQDMDHENMFWYRQDPGLGLRLIYFSYDVKMKEKGDIPEGYSVSREKKERFSLILESASTNQTSMYLCASSSPGGGQETQYFGPGTRLLVL.

This clone was found once. The CDR3 protein is CASSMGLPSHYGYTF. The CDR3 coding sequence is TGTGCCAGTAGTATGGGGCTCCCATCGCACTATGGCTACACCTTC. The chain couples TRBV19 to TRBJ1-2; TRBD1 might be the D (5 bases). CDR1 is LNHDA, CDR2 SQIVND, per germline (reference sequence). The CDR3 has 15 residues. V lost 3 bases and J 3 bases, leaving 14 bases between the germline ends.

CDR3 amino acids: CASRSPRSGNNEQFF. The DNA of the CDR3 is TGTGCCAGCAGGTCCCCGCGTTCGGGAAACAATGAGCAGTTCTTC. The chain has TRBV6-5 and TRBJ2-1, with D tentatively TRBD2 (5 bases). CDR1 and CDR2 from the germline V gene are MNHEY and SVGAGI. The germline V and J ends were trimmed by 6 bases and 5 bases, with 17 bases remaining between them. This CDR3 has 15 amino acids.

This clone was seen only once. The chain employs TRBV28 and TRBJ2-1; D is uncertain. Per the germline V gene, CDR1 is MDHEN and CDR2 is SYDVKM. The CDR3 consists of 12 residues. The CDR3 spells CATISLSSEQFF. CDR3 coding DNA: TGTGCTACCATCTCCCTAAGTAGTGAGCAGTTCTTC.

In regard to this clone: The identical CDR3 is also encoded by other nucleotide sequences in the sample. V and J are TRBV12-3 or TRBV12-4 and TRBJ1-5, with 7 bases aligning to TRBD1. V lost 5 bases, J lost 6 bases, and 4 bases stayed unmatched. The CDR3 covers 13 residues. DNA for the CDR3: TGTGCCAGCAGTCCAGGGGGAGGTCAGCCCCAGCATTTT. Translating it yields CASSPGGGQPQHF.

V and J are TRBV10-3 and TRBJ2-1; 15 positions agree with TRBD2. Germline V gene data show CDR1 as ENHRY and CDR2 as SYGVKD. The CDR3 covers 14 residues. The V segment lost 6 bases and the J segment 12 bases; nucleotides outside the gene matches: 6. The CDR3 is CAISGTSGGLGQFF. For the CDR3, the DNA is TGTGCCATCAGCGGGACTAGCGGGGGGCTGGGGCAGTTCTTC.

This sequence joins TRBV5-1 and TRBJ1-2; 9 positions agree with TRBD1. The CDR3 length is 16 residues. Germline V gives CDR1 SGHRS, CDR2 YFSETQ. Unmatched junction bases numbered 13, after V lost 4 bases and J lost 6 bases. For the CDR3, the DNA is TGCGCCAGCAGCGGAGGGGTTGGACAGGGGATCAATGGCTACACCTTC. Translating it yields CASSGGVGQGINGYTF.

The chain has TRBV5-1 and TRBJ1-2; 8 bases fit TRBD1. CDR3 length equals 14 residues. V lost 4 bases to trimming and J lost 4 bases; unmatched junction nucleotides: 6. Per the germline V gene, CDR1 is SGHRS and CDR2 is YFSETQ. In DNA, the CDR3 is TGCGCCAGCAGCAGGGGACAGGCCCTCTATGGCTACACCTTC. This translates into CASSRGQALYGYTF.

The chain carries TRBV4-3 and TRBJ2-3; possibly TRBD2 for D (7 bases). Germline-derived CDR1 and CDR2 are LGHNA and YSLEER. CDR3 size: 19 residues. Trimming removed 0 bases from V and 2 bases from J, with 21 bases in between. The CDR3 nucleotides read TGCGCCAGCAGCCAAGAACCCCCCGGACGGGGGGCCTACACAGATACGCAGTATTTT. Protein sequence: CASSQEPPGRGAYTDTQYF.

This chain joins TRBV10-3 and TRBJ1-1; 7 bases are a match to TRBD1. The V segment lost 6 bases and the J segment 1 base; nucleotides outside the gene matches: 8. This CDR3 is 15 amino acids long. Germline V gene sequence: CDR1 ENHRY, CDR2 SYGVKD. CDR3 bases: TGTGCCATCAGAGGGGGCTCTAGGGAGAACACTGAAGCTTTCTTT. Amino acids: CAIRGGSRENTEAFF.

The chain has TRBV6-5 and TRBJ2-1, with TRBD2 matching over 7 bases. Germline V lookup: CDR1 MNHEY, CDR2 SVGAGI. The CDR3 consists of 14 residues. The V and J ends lost 4 bases and 5 bases, in that order; junction bases with no gene match: 5. The CDR3, as DNA: TGTGCCAGCAGTTCCAGCGGGGCGCACAATGAGCAGTTCTTC. It is translated as CASSSSGAHNEQFF.

This clone has just a few counts. This rearrangement joins TRBV28 to TRBJ1-1; maybe TRBD1 (5 bases). The CDR3 contains 13 residues. Trimming took 6 bases from V and 5 from J, leaving 13 bases between them. Germline values: CDR1 MDHEN, CDR2 SYDVKM. CDR3 in amino acids: CASRSTDGTEAFF. In nucleotides, the CDR3 is TGTGCCAGCAGGTCGACAGATGGTACTGAAGCTTTCTTT. Supplemented by reference TRBV28 and TRBJ1-1, the full variable domain reads DVKVTQSSRYLVKRTGEKVFLECVQDMDHENMFWYRQDPGLGLRLIYFSYDVKMKEKGDIPEGYSVSREKKERFSLILESASTNQTSMYLCASRSTDGTEAFFGQGTRLTVV.

The chain recombines TRBV10-3 with TRBJ1-3; tentatively, D is TRBD1 (6 bases). Looked up from germline, CDR1 is ENHRY and CDR2 is SYGVKD. The CDR3 sequence is 15 residues long. Trimming took off 6 bases at V and 0 bases at J, with 12 bases between the two ends. Here the CDR3 DNA reads TGTGCCATCAGACAGGGTCCTGACTCTGGAAACACCATATATTTT. Amino acids: CAIRQGPDSGNTIYF.

This chain connects TRBV6-5 to TRBJ2-6, with D maybe TRBD2 (7 bases). Germline values: CDR1 MNHEY, CDR2 SVGAGI. The CDR3 contains 14 residues. V was shortened by 7 bases and J by 3 bases, with 10 bases between the two germline ends. The CDR3, as DNA: TGTGCCAGCACGGGGGGCTTTGGGGCCAACGTCCTGACTTTC. This codes for CASTGGFGANVLTF.

As DNA, the CDR3 is TGTGCCAGCAGCTTTGACAGGGGGCGGTACAATGAGCAGTTCTTC. This codes for CASSFDRGRYNEQFF. This chain joins TRBV3-1 (or the pseudogene TRBV3-2) and TRBJ2-1, with 10 bases that match TRBD1. V gave up 5 bases and J gave up 4 bases; unmatched junction bases: 5. From germline, CDR1 is LGHDT and CDR2 YNNKEL (reference sequence). This CDR3 is built from 15 residues.

The rearrangement links TRBV5-1 to TRBJ2-3; the D gene is possibly TRBD1 (5 bases). This CDR3 is built from 16 residues. V dropped 0 bases and J dropped 0 bases, with 11 bases sitting between them. The germline CDR1 and CDR2 sequences are SGHRS and YFSETQ. The DNA for the CDR3 is TGCGCCAGCAGCTTGGTGCCGACAGCTAGCACAGATACGCAGTATTTT. Amino acids: CASSLVPTASTDTQYF.

The gene calls are TRBV9 and TRBJ2-7, with 10 bases matching TRBD2. CDR1 and CDR2 from the germline V gene are SGDLS and YYNGEE. CDR3 size: 14 residues. V shed 2 bases and J 6 bases; nucleotides not matched to a gene: 5. CDR3 bases: TGTGCCAGCAGCGTCCTGGCTAGCGGGGGCGAGCAGTACTTC. Translated, it gives CASSVLASGGEQYF.

The chain has TRBV5-1 and TRBJ1-3; no clear D gene. The germline gives CDR1 SGHRS, CDR2 YFSETQ. The V end was cut by 0 bases, the J end by 0 bases, with 16 bases between. This CDR3 has 18 residues. Written as DNA, the CDR3 is TGCGCCAGCAGCTTGGGGGCCGGATACGGGAGCTCTGGAAACACCATATATTTT. Residues: CASSLGAGYGSSGNTIYF.

This clone was seen a few times. V and J are TRBV5-4 and TRBJ1-2; 10 bases agree with TRBD1. The CDR3 covers 13 residues. The ends lost 4 bases at V and 10 bases at J; junction bases unmatched: 7. Germline lookup yields CDR1 SGHNT and CDR2 YYREEE (reference sequence). CDR3 bases: TGTGCCAGCAGCCCTCCTCGACAGGGGGCCTACACCTTC. It encodes CASSPPRQGAYTF.

The rearrangement joins TRBV19 to TRBJ1-5, with 9 bases identical to TRBD1. Germline V gene sequence: CDR1 LNHDA, CDR2 SQIVND (reference sequence). V was clipped by 4 bases and J by 3 bases; unmatched bases: 10. The CDR3 contains 17 residues. The CDR3 loop is CASSTGQGFLTNQPQHF. In DNA form, the CDR3 reads TGTGCCAGTAGTACCGGACAGGGGTTCTTAACCAATCAGCCCCAGCATTTT.

The V and J genes are TRBV12-5 and TRBJ1-1; TRBD1 is a possible D gene (5 bases). The ends were cut back, 3 bases at V and 8 bases at J, with 10 bases in the middle. Germline V gene lookup returns CDR1 LGHNT and CDR2 FRNRAP. The CDR3 spans 12 residues. The CDR3 DNA follows: TGTGCTAGTGGTTTAGGCGGGGCGGAAGCTTTCTTT. This encodes CASGLGGAEAFF.

V is TRBV7-2 and J is TRBJ1-1; TRBD1 might be the D (5 bases). V lost 4 bases and J 1 base, leaving 10 bases between the germline ends. The CDR3 is made up of 14 amino acids. The germline V gene encodes CDR1 SGHTA and CDR2 FQGNSA. The chain's CDR3 is CASSSRQTNTEAFF. For the CDR3, the DNA is TGTGCCAGCAGCTCCCGACAGACGAACACTGAAGCTTTCTTT.